These 25 T cell receptor beta chains originate from one sample sequenced in a study of blood T cell repertoires in COVID-19. Sequencing used immunoSEQ multiplex PCR; TCRdb keeps in-frame clones, though not all of them. This table holds some 150,000 clones, over 80% found once. Sequenced input: peripheral blood. These receptors were obtained from a woman aged 45-65 years with acute or convalescent COVID-19.

The sample holds one count of this clone. The chain combines TRBV19 with TRBJ1-2; no firm D call. Germline V gene lookup returns CDR1 LNHDA and CDR2 SQIVND (reference sequence). CDR3 length equals 16 residues. Trimming took 7 bases from V and 3 from J, leaving 21 bases between them. The CDR3 sequence: CASTYQALSLDYGYTF. In DNA form, the CDR3 reads TGTGCCAGTACCTATCAGGCCCTGTCCCTGGACTATGGCTACACCTTC.

The chain recombines TRBV7-7 with TRBJ2-3; D is perhaps TRBD2 (6 bases). Deletions cut 5 bases from V and 0 bases from J, with 12 bases between. There are 15 residues in the CDR3. CDR1 and CDR2 (germline): SSHAT, FNYEAQ (reference sequence). CDR3 in amino acids: CASSPGTPSTDTQYF. DNA for the CDR3: TGTGCCAGCAGCCCCGGGACTCCTAGCACAGATACGCAGTATTTT.

The V and J genes are TRBV7-7 and TRBJ2-1; 9 bases fit TRBD2. Trimming took 6 bases from V and 0 from J; bases not matched to a gene: 6. Per the germline V gene, CDR1 is SSHAT and CDR2 is FNYEAQ (reference sequence). This CDR3 is built from 16 residues. The CDR3 bases are TGTGCCAGCAGTCGACTAGCGGACGACTCCTACAATGAGCAGTTCTTC. It translates to CASSRLADDSYNEQFF.

The V gene is TRBV6-2 or TRBV6-3, the J gene TRBJ1-1; D is uncertain. The ends were cut back, 2 bases at V and 6 bases at J, with 16 bases in the middle. CDR1 and CDR2 from the germline V gene are MNHEY and SVGEGT. This CDR3 has 15 residues. CDR3: CASSYRRGGYSEAFF. CDR3 DNA: TGTGCCAGCAGTTACCGGCGGGGAGGCTACTCTGAAGCTTTCTTT.

The genes are TRBV30 and TRBJ1-3; D not certain. Germline V gene sequence: CDR1 GTSNPN, CDR2 SVGIG (reference sequence). CDR3 size: 11 residues. V was pared by 8 bases and J by 4 bases, with 9 bases between. The CDR3 loop reads CARGTGNTIYF. The DNA of the CDR3 is TGTGCCCGGGGTACAGGAAACACCATATATTTT.

The count of this clone is one. This chain joins TRBV30 and TRBJ1-2; the match to TRBD1 covers 7 bases. After removal of 2 bases from V and 5 bases from J, the junction contained 5 bases not matched to a gene. The CDR3 loop spans 13 amino acids. Germline CDR1 reads GTSNPN; CDR2 reads SVGIG (reference sequence). Here the CDR3 DNA reads TGTGCCTGGAGTTGGCAGGGGGAATATGGCTACACCTTC. It is translated as CAWSWQGEYGYTF.

This CDR3 reads CASGQGTKANYGYTF. The DNA for the CDR3 is TGTGCCAGCGGACAGGGCACAAAAGCTAACTATGGCTACACCTTC. This chain links TRBV7-8 with TRBJ1-2; 8 bases are a match to TRBD1. The CDR3 runs to 15 residues. Unmatched junction bases numbered 8, after V lost 8 bases and J lost 0 bases. Germline V gives CDR1 SGHVS, CDR2 FQNEAQ.

V gene TRBV5-1 combines with J gene TRBJ2-5; 16 bases map to TRBD2. V lost 1 base, J lost 0 bases, and 9 bases stayed unmatched. CDR3 length: 20 residues. Per the germline V gene, CDR1 is SGHRS and CDR2 is YFSETQ. CDR3 sequence reads: CASSLSGLAGGPRYQETQYF. The CDR3 DNA reads TGCGCCAGCAGCTTGTCGGGACTAGCGGGAGGGCCGAGGTACCAAGAGACCCAGTACTTC.

This clone was detected only once. V usage is TRBV6-2 or TRBV6-3 and J usage is TRBJ1-6; 7 nucleotides agree with TRBD1. J was trimmed by 9 bases and V by 5 bases; bases with no gene match: 4. CDR3 length: 13 amino acids. The germline CDR1 and CDR2 sequences are MNHEY and SVGEGT. CDR3 nucleotides: TGTGCCAGCAGTCCAGGGGGAGGTTCACCCCTCCACTTT. Translating it yields CASSPGGGSPLHF.

The chain joins TRBV7-9 to TRBJ2-2; tentative D call: TRBD1 (5 bases). Trimming stripped 1 base from V and 0 bases from J, with 12 bases between. This CDR3 has 17 amino acids. The germline CDR1 and CDR2 sequences are SEHNR and FQNEAQ (reference sequence). The CDR3 bases are TGTGCCAGCAGCTTAGGCTACAGGTCCGCGAACACCGGGGAGCTGTTTTTT. Protein sequence: CASSLGYRSANTGELFF.

This clone was recorded once. This chain links TRBV19 with TRBJ1-2; a weak D match, TRBD1 (6 bases). The CDR3 extends over 14 amino acids. CDR1 and CDR2 from the germline V gene are LNHDA and SQIVND (reference sequence). V was pared by 10 bases and J by 4 bases, with 19 bases between. In DNA, the CDR3 is TGTGCCACCAGGACAGATCGCTATGGCTATGGCTACACCTTC. It translates to CATRTDRYGYGYTF.

The chain joins TRBV4-3 to TRBJ1-1; unclear D gene. V was clipped by 0 bases and J by 4 bases, with 9 bases between them. The CDR3 extends over 14 amino acids. CDR1 and CDR2 (germline): LGHNA, YSLEER. This CDR3 is CASSQDLPITEAFF. DNA of the CDR3: TGCGCCAGCAGCCAAGATCTCCCTATCACTGAAGCTTTCTTT.

The rearrangement joins TRBV6-5 to TRBJ1-1, with 7 bases matching TRBD1. Germline CDR1 reads MNHEY; CDR2 reads SVGAGI. Germline trimming cut 8 bases from V and 4 bases from J; bases unmatched to any gene: 10. The CDR3 extends over 14 amino acids. The CDR3 sequence is CASYQTGKGTEAFF. CDR3 sequence (DNA): TGTGCCAGCTATCAGACAGGGAAAGGCACTGAAGCTTTCTTT.

The V and J genes are TRBV11-3 and TRBJ2-3; the D gene is possibly TRBD2 (7 bases). Germline V lookup: CDR1 SGHNT, CDR2 YENEEA. The CDR3 contains 15 residues. Deletions cut 5 bases from V and 3 bases from J, with 15 bases between. CDR3 DNA: TGTGCCAGCAGCCTGGAAGGGGGGGCGACAGATACGCAGTATTTT. Protein product: CASSLEGGATDTQYF.

Concerning this clone itself: The same CDR3 can be traced to other DNA sequences in this sample. V and J are TRBV7-2 and TRBJ1-5; D is unclear. The V gene's germline CDR1 is SGHTA and CDR2 FQGNSA. The V gene lost 1 base and the J gene lost 1 base, with 8 bases spanning the gap. The CDR3 covers 15 residues. The CDR3 loop reads CASSLVGGSNQPQHF. The CDR3, as DNA: TGTGCCAGCAGCTTAGTGGGCGGGAGCAATCAGCCCCAGCATTTT.

The chain carries TRBV20-1 and TRBJ1-1; the match to TRBD1 covers 9 bases. The germline V gene encodes CDR1 DFQATT and CDR2 SNEGSKA (reference sequence). CDR3 length: 10 residues. Losses at the gene ends were 5 bases for V and 11 bases for J; bases not matched to a gene: 3. The CDR3 is CSAAGTGAFF. In nucleotides, the CDR3 is TGCAGTGCTGCGGGGACAGGGGCTTTCTTT.

This clone appeared a single time. This rearrangement joins TRBV6-5 to TRBJ2-3; TRBD2 agrees at 7 bases. After removal of 5 bases from V and 2 bases from J, the junction contained 7 bases not matched to a gene. The CDR3 has 15 residues. Germline V gene lookup returns CDR1 MNHEY and CDR2 SVGAGI. CDR3 in amino acids: CASSPRGGSTDTQYF. CDR3 coding DNA: TGTGCCAGCAGTCCCCGGGGAGGGTCCACAGATACGCAGTATTTT.

This clone was counted once. This sequence joins TRBV7-9 and TRBJ1-2; 7 bases are shared with TRBD1. Looked up from germline, CDR1 is SEHNR and CDR2 is FQNEAQ (reference sequence). CDR3 length: 11 amino acids. V was pared by 4 bases and J by 13 bases, with 6 bases of the junction left unmatched. The CDR3 region is CASSWGQLSTF. DNA for the CDR3: TGTGCCAGCAGCTGGGGACAGTTGAGCACCTTC.

The gene calls are TRBV11-3 and TRBJ2-5, with 10 bases identical to TRBD1. Germline loops: CDR1 SGHNT, CDR2 YENEEA. V shed 8 bases, J shed 3 bases, and the junction held 6 bases outside the gene matches. This CDR3 contains 14 residues. In DNA, the CDR3 is TGTGCCAGCCGACTGACAGGGGGCAAAGAGACCCAGTACTTC. Residues: CASRLTGGKETQYF.

The rearrangement uses TRBV30 and TRBJ1-2; the D gene is possibly TRBD1 (6 bases). The V gene's germline CDR1 is GTSNPN and CDR2 SVGIG (reference sequence). The CDR3 is made up of 13 amino acids. Trimming removed 6 bases from V and 4 bases from J, with 15 bases in between. CDR3 residues: CACRPAGAYGYTF. CDR3 sequence (DNA): TGTGCCTGCCGGCCGGCAGGGGCCTATGGCTACACCTTC.

The chain recombines TRBV7-2 with TRBJ2-1; D not resolved. CDR1 SGHTA and CDR2 FQGNSA come from the germline V gene. V was shortened by 1 base and J by 5 bases, with 6 bases between the two germline ends. This CDR3 region has 13 residues. CDR3 region: CASSLDRDNEQFF. CDR3 DNA: TGTGCCAGCAGCTTAGATCGTGACAATGAGCAGTTCTTC.

DNA for the CDR3: TGCGCCAGCAGCCTCACGGTCGAGAGTGCGACAGGCTACACCTTC. This encodes CASSLTVESATGYTF. V and J are TRBV4-3 and TRBJ1-2, with D uncertain. The CDR3 totals 15 residues. Germline values: CDR1 LGHNA, CDR2 YSLEER. V lost 4 bases, J lost 8 bases, and 20 bases lay in between.

The chain recombines TRBV7-3 with TRBJ2-2, with D uncertain. The CDR3 has 15 residues. V was clipped by 0 bases and J by 4 bases, with 9 bases between them. The germline V gene has CDR1 SGHTA and CDR2 FQGTGA. The CDR3 loop is CASSLTADSTGELFF. The CDR3 DNA is TGTGCCAGCAGCTTAACCGCAGATTCCACCGGGGAGCTGTTTTTT. Using reference TRBV7-3 and TRBJ2-2 for the parts outside the CDR3, the full variable domain is GAGVSQTPSNKVTEKGKYVELRCDPISGHTALYWYRQSLGQGPEFLIYFQGTGAADDSGLPNDRFFAVRPEGSVSTLKIQRTERGDSAVYLCASSLTADSTGELFFGEGSRLTVL.

This chain links TRBV3-1 (or the pseudogene TRBV3-2) with TRBJ2-3; 7 positions agree with TRBD2. The junction had 9 bases not matched to a gene; V was cut back by 0 bases and J by 6 bases. The CDR3 has 16 residues. The germline V gene has CDR1 LGHDT and CDR2 YNNKEL (reference sequence). This CDR3 reads CASSQEWEGLKDTQYF. The CDR3 bases are TGTGCCAGCAGCCAAGAGTGGGAGGGCTTAAAGGATACGCAGTATTTT.

Only a few counts were recorded for this clone. The V gene is TRBV28, the J gene TRBJ1-2; TRBD1 aligns across 8 bases. The CDR3 runs to 17 residues. V lost 2 bases to trimming and J lost 7 bases; unmatched junction nucleotides: 15. CDR1 MDHEN and CDR2 SYDVKM come from the germline V gene. CDR3 nucleotide sequence: TGTGCCAGCAGTTTAGTGGCAGGGGGCCAAAATCCGGCTGGCTACACCTTC. It codes for CASSLVAGGQNPAGYTF.